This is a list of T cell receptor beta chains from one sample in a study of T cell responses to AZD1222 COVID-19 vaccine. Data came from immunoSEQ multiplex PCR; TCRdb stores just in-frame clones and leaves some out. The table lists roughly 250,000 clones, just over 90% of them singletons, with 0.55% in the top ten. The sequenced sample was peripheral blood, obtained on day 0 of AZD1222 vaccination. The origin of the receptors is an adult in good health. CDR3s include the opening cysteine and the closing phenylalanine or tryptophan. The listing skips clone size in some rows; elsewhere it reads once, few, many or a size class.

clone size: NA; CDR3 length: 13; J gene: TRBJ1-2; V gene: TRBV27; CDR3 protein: CASRTDGGYGYTF
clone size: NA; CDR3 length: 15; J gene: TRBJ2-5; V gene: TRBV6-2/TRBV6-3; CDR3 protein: CASSKLAGDQETQYF
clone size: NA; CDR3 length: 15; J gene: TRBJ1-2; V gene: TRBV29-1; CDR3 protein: CSIIGPDRAAYGYTF
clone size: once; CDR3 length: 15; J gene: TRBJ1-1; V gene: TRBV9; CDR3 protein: CASSRRGPEDTEAFF
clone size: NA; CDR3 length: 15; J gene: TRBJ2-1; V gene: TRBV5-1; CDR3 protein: CASSPRGGTYNEQFF
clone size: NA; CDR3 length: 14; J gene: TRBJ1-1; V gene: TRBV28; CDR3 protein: CASSSQGARTEAFF
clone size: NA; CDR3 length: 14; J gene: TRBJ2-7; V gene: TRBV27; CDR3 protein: CASSLTGARDEQYF
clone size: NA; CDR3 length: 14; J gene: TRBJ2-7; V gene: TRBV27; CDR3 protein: CASSFMGPLSEQYF
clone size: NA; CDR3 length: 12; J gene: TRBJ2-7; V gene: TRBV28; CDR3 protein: CASSLLVYEQYF
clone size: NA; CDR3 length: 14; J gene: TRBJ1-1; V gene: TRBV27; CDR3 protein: CASKTGGLNTEAFF
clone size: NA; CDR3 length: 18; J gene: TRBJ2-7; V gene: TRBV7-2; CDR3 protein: CASSLLPITSGTSYEQYF
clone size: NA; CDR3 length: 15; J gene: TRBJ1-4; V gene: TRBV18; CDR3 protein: CASSSDSRRGEKLFF
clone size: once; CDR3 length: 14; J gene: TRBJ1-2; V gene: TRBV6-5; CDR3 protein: CASSPPSRFYGYTF
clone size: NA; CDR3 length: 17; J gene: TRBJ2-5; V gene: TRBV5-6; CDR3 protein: CASSLIQGGGTQETQYF
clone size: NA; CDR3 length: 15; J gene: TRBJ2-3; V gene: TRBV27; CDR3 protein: CASSLRTGVSDTQYF
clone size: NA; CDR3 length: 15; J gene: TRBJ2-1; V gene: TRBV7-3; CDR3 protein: CASSPGLAGANEQFF
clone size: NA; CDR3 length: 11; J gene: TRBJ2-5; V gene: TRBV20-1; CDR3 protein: CSAPGEETQYF
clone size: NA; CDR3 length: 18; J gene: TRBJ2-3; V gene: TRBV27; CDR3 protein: CASIEIAGGTLSTDTQYF
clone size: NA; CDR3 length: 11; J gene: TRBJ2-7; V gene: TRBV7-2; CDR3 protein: CASSQDWEQYF
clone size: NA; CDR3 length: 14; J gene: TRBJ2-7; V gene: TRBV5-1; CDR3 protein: CASSFQGAAYEQYF
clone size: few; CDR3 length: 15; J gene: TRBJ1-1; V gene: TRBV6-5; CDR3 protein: CASSRTELLNTEAFF
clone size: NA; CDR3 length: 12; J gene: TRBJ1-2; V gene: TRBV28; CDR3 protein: CANRGRDYGYTF
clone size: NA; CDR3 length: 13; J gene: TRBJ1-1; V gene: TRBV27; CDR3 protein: CASSRSGGTEAFF
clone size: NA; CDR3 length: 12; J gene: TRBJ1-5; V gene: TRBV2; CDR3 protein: CASSLGNQPQHF
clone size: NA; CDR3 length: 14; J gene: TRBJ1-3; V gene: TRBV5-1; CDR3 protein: CASSLAGYGNTIYF
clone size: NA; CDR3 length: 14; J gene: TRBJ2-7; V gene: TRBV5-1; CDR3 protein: CASSPDRGSYEQYF
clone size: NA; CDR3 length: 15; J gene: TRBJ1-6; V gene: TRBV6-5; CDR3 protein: CASSTYRGPNSPLHF
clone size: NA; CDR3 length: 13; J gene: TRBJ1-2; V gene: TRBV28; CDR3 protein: CASSLGRLKVYTF
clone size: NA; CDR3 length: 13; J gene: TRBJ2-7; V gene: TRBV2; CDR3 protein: CASTFAFNYEQYF
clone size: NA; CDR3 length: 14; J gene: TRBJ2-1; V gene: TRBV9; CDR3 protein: CASSVGRAGNEQFF
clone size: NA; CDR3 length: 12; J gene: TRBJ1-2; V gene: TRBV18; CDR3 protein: CASSLLRGGYTF
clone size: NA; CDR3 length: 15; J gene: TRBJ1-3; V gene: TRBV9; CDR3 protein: CASNPTGHSGNTIYF
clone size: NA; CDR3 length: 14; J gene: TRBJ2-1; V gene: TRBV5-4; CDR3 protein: CASSLEASIGEQFF
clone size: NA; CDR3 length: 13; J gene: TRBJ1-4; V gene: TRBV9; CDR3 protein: CASSVADGEKLFF
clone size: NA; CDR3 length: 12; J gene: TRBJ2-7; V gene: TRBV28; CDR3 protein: CASSNRGNEQYF
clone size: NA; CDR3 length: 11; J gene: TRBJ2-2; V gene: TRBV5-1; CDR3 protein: CASRSNGELFF
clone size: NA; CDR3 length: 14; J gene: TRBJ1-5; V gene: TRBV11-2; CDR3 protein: CASSFEGRNQPQHF
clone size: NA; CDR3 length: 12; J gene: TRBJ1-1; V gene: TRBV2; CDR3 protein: CASGDGNTEAFF
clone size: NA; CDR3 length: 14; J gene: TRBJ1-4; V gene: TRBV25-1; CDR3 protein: CASRGPATNEKLFF
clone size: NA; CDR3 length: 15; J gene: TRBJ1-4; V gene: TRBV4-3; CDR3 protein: CASSQDRGPNEKLFF
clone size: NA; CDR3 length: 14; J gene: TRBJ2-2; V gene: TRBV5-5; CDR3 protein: CASSLEGIYGELFF
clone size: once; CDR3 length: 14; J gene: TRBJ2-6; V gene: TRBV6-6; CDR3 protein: CASSQVSGANVLTF
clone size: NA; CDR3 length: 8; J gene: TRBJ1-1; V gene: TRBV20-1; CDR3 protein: CSGGEAFF
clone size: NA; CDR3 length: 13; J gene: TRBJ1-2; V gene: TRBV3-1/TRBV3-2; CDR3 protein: CASSQEGGRGYTF
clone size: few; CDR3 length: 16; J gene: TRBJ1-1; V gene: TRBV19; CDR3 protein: CASSLGYRSLNTEAFF
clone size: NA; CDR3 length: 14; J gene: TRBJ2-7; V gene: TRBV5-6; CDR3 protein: CASSLRAGVREQYF
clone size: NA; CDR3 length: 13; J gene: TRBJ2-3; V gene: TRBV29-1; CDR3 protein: CSFGTSGRDTQYF
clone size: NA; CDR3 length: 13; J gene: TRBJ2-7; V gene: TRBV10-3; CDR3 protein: CAMSRTPIQEQYF